This TCR beta chain was profiled in a study of T-cell reconstitution after alpha-beta-depleted transplantation in children. This clonotype showed up many times. Its antigen is not known. Whole-study findings and limits: Roughly two months post-transplant, alpha-beta T cells reportedly originated from several hundred graft clones that had expanded. From newly produced T cells came most of the T-cell counts and diversity one year after transplant. Elevated TCRbeta diversity at day 60 was traced, in some patients, to surviving recipient T cells and thymic progenitors.

Unique molecular identifiers featured in how the TCRbeta library was prepared. Using its own MiXCR run on the PCR reads, TCRdb lists one record per CDR3 protein. This sample has about 300,000 distinct CDR3 sequences; over 9% occur once, and the top ten carry less than 8%. Germline V lookup: CDR1 MDHEN, CDR2 SYDVKM. The V segment lost 6 bases and the J segment 6 bases; nucleotides outside the gene matches: 20. The CDR3 is 20 amino acids. The rearrangement joins TRBV28 to TRBJ1-4, with TRBD1 matching over 12 bases. Sequenced material: PBMCs, taken before TCRalphabeta/CD19-depleted stem cell transplant. This receptor was taken from a boy under two years old with acute myeloid leukemia, due to receive a stem cell transplant. The CDR3 sequence is CASSYPNLGTGGGDYEKLFF. Here the CDR3 DNA reads TGTGCCAGCAGCTATCCCAATCTTGGGACAGGGGGCGGCGATTATGAAAAACTGTTTTTT. Full variable domain (remainder filled in from reference TRBV28 and TRBJ1-4): DVKVTQSSRYLVKRTGEKVFLECVQDMDHENMFWYRQDPGLGLRLIYFSYDVKMKEKGDIPEGYSVSREKKERFSLILESASTNQTSMYLCASSYPNLGTGGGDYEKLFFGSGTQLSVL.